The 23 T cell receptor beta chains presented below share a single source sample, sequenced in a study of shared clonotypes between healthy human individuals. Repertoires were generated with immunoSEQ multiplex PCR, while TCRdb's copy carries only in-frame clones and drops some. The sample includes a few million clones, over 90% of them seen just once. Sequencing was performed on naive CD4+ T cells from PBMCs. Described subset: CD45RA+ positively selected. The source of these receptors is a man between 18 and 35 years old in good health. Some clones in this sample may be carry-over from other donors' samples.

The CDR3 protein is CASSQGGSGFPDEQFF. As DNA, the CDR3 is TGCGCCAGCAGCCAAGGAGGCAGCGGCTTCCCGGATGAGCAGTTCTTC. The chain has TRBV4-3 and TRBJ2-1; TRBD2 is a possible D gene (5 bases). This CDR3 is 16 amino acids long. The germline V gene has CDR1 LGHNA and CDR2 YSLEER. Deletions cut 1 base from V and 8 bases from J, with 18 bases between.

The V call is TRBV7-2, the J call TRBJ1-1; 7 nucleotides align to TRBD1. The CDR3 runs to 14 residues. The germline V gene encodes CDR1 SGHTA and CDR2 FQGNSA. The J segment lost 4 bases and the V segment lost 5 bases, leaving 7 bases of the junction unmatched. The CDR3 DNA reads as TGTGCCAGCAGCCGGCCGGACAGGAGCACTGAAGCTTTCTTT. It translates to CASSRPDRSTEAFF.

About this clone itself: Distinct nucleotide sequences in the sample also encode this CDR3. The CDR3 spells CAISEGQGETQYF. The CDR3 bases are TGTGCCATCAGTGAGGGGCAGGGAGAGACCCAGTACTTC. The rearrangement joins TRBV10-3 to TRBJ2-5, with D maybe TRBD1 (5 bases). Germline CDR1 ENHRY, CDR2 SYGVKD. This CDR3 spans 13 amino acids. The V end lost 2 bases, the J end lost 4 bases, and 8 bases lay between the germline ends.

The chain has TRBV2 and TRBJ2-3; 11 bases line up with TRBD2. The CDR3 is 15 amino acids. With 6 bases clipped from V and 1 base from J, the junction kept 3 bases outside the gene matches. CDR1 is SNHLY and CDR2 is FYNNEI in the germline V gene. The chain's CDR3 is CASRIAGGGTDTQYF. In DNA form, the CDR3 reads TGTGCCAGCAGGATAGCGGGAGGGGGCACAGATACGCAGTATTTT. The variable domain in full, completed from reference TRBV2 and TRBJ2-3, reads EPEVTQTPSHQVTQMGQEVILRCVPISNHLYFYWYRQILGQKVEFLVSFYNNEISEKSEIFDDQFSVERPDGSNFTLKIRSTKLEDSAMYFCASRIAGGGTDTQYFGPGTRLTVL.

The chain employs TRBV5-1 and TRBJ2-5, with D possibly TRBD2 on 7 matching bases. V was clipped by 6 bases and J by 0 bases, with 21 bases between them. Germline values: CDR1 SGHRS, CDR2 YFSETQ. This CDR3 is 17 amino acids long. The CDR3 spells CASTPEGGTSYQETQYF. The CDR3 nucleotides read TGCGCCAGCACCCCAGAGGGGGGGACCTCGTACCAAGAGACCCAGTACTTC.

The chain employs TRBV6-5 and TRBJ2-7; D is perhaps TRBD2 (5 bases). Germline V gene data show CDR1 as MNHEY and CDR2 as SVGAGI. V lost 7 bases and J lost 1, with 14 bases in between. The CDR3 is made up of 14 amino acids. The CDR3 loop is CASTTSTGSYEQYF. The CDR3, as DNA: TGTGCCAGCACAACTTCTACGGGGTCCTACGAGCAGTACTTC.

This rearrangement joins TRBV2 to TRBJ1-5; D might be TRBD1 (5 bases). Between the trimmed V and J ends, which lost 6 bases and 6 bases, there was a span of 24 bases. This CDR3 has 17 amino acids. CDR1 is SNHLY, CDR2 FYNNEI, per germline. The CDR3 loop reads CASREQQVVVESQPQHF. CDR3 nucleotide sequence: TGTGCCAGCAGGGAACAACAGGTAGTGGTAGAAAGTCAGCCCCAGCATTTT.

The chain links TRBV19 to TRBJ1-1; 7 bases fit TRBD1. The CDR3 extends over 16 amino acids. The trim removed 2 bases at V and 0 bases at J, leaving 6 bases unmatched. Looked up from germline, CDR1 is LNHDA and CDR2 is SQIVND (reference sequence). CDR3 residues: CASSIHRGRVNTEAFF. The CDR3 bases are TGTGCCAGTAGTATACACAGGGGCCGGGTGAACACTGAAGCTTTCTTT.

This sequence joins TRBV7-9 and TRBJ2-3; D remains unclear. CDR3 size: 15 residues. Trimming left V 4 bases short and J 0 bases short, with 11 bases between. Looked up from germline, CDR1 is SEHNR and CDR2 is FQNEAQ (reference sequence). The CDR3 reads CASSSNPLSTDTQYF. CDR3 sequence (DNA): TGTGCCAGCAGCTCCAACCCACTGAGCACAGATACGCAGTATTTT.

As for this clone: This sample includes further DNA sequences coding for the same CDR3. V is TRBV4-2 and J is TRBJ2-7, with unresolved D. This CDR3 has 12 residues. Trimming left V 0 bases short and J 3 bases short, with 3 bases between. CDR1 is LGHNA, CDR2 YNFKEQ, per germline. This CDR3 reads CASSQDGYEQYF. The DNA for the CDR3 is TGTGCCAGCAGCCAAGATGGCTACGAGCAGTACTTC.

This clone was observed a single time. The genes are TRBV29-1 and TRBJ2-5; no clear D gene. The ends were cut back, 7 bases at V and 5 bases at J, with 14 bases in the middle. Germline V gives CDR1 SQVTM, CDR2 ANQGSEA. The CDR3 has 12 amino acids. The CDR3 DNA sequence: TGCAGCGAACACACCGCCGGGGAGACCCAGTACTTC. This codes for CSEHTAGETQYF.

The chain couples TRBV7-2 to TRBJ2-7; TRBD2 agrees at 10 bases. The CDR3 is made up of 14 amino acids. The V segment lost 3 bases and the J segment 9 bases; nucleotides outside the gene matches: 8. Germline CDR1 and CDR2: SGHTA and FQGNSA. The CDR3, as DNA: TGTGCCAGCAGCTTGGCTAGCGGGAGTCCGGGGCAGTACTTC. This encodes CASSLASGSPGQYF. The full variable domain, completed using reference TRBV7-2 and TRBJ2-7, is GAGVSQSPSNKVTEKGKDVELRCDPISGHTALYWYRQSLGQGLEFLIYFQGNSAPDKSGLPSDRFSAERTGGSVSTLTIQRTQQEDSAVYLCASSLASGSPGQYFGPGTRLTVT.

The rearrangement links TRBV5-4 to TRBJ2-2; possibly TRBD2 for D (6 bases). V was pared by 4 bases and J by 6 bases, with 10 bases between. Germline lookup yields CDR1 SGHNT and CDR2 YYREEE (reference sequence). CDR3 length: 13 amino acids. In DNA form, the CDR3 reads TGTGCCAGCAGCCCCGAGCGGGCCGGGGAGCTGTTTTTT. This codes for CASSPERAGELFF.

The table lists this clone with a count of one. The chain links TRBV5-1 to TRBJ2-7; 8 nucleotides agree with TRBD2. CDR1 is SGHRS, CDR2 YFSETQ, per germline. V lost 6 bases to trimming and J lost 0 bases; unmatched junction nucleotides: 5. CDR3 length: 14 residues. The CDR3 loop is CASTPGGTSYEQYF. In nucleotides, the CDR3 is TGCGCCAGCACCCCGGGGGGGACCTCCTACGAGCAGTACTTC.

A word on this clone: The sample contains more than one DNA sequence encoding this CDR3. The chain joins TRBV28 to TRBJ1-5, with a tentative D call TRBD1 (5 bases). V was trimmed by 6 bases and J by 0 bases, leaving 12 bases between them. The germline V gene encodes CDR1 MDHEN and CDR2 SYDVKM. The CDR3 runs 15 residues. The CDR3 nucleotides are TGTGCCAGCAGCGCAACAGGAACTAGCAATCAGCCCCAGCATTTT. Encoded protein: CASSATGTSNQPQHF.

DNA of the CDR3: TGTGCCAGCAGCCTCCGAACGCCGCCTGAAGCTTTCTTT. Translating gives CASSLRTPPEAFF. This chain connects TRBV7-9 to TRBJ1-1; D ambiguous. Germline CDR1 and CDR2: SEHNR and FQNEAQ (reference sequence). Between the trimmed V and J ends, which lost 5 bases and 6 bases, there was a span of 13 bases. The length of the CDR3 is 13 residues.

V usage is TRBV5-6 and J usage is TRBJ1-5; TRBD1 matches at 7 bases. Germline CDR1 reads SGHDT; CDR2 reads YYEEEE. V shed 4 bases and J 7 bases; nucleotides not matched to a gene: 5. The CDR3 consists of 13 residues. The CDR3 spells CASSAGGKQPQHF. The DNA for the CDR3 is TGTGCCAGCAGCGCAGGGGGAAAACAGCCCCAGCATTTT.

The chain joins TRBV27 to TRBJ1-5; TRBD1 might be the D (6 bases). Trimming cost V 5 bases and J 0 bases, with 14 bases left between them. Germline V gene lookup returns CDR1 MNHEY and CDR2 SMNVEV (reference sequence). The CDR3 covers 16 residues. The CDR3 coding sequence is TGTGCCAGCAGTAAAATAACAGGGAGTAGCAATCAGCCCCAGCATTTT. Translated: CASSKITGSSNQPQHF.

This chain uses TRBV29-1 with TRBJ2-7; TRBD2 aligns across 8 bases. Germline V lookup: CDR1 SQVTM, CDR2 ANQGSEA. CDR3 length equals 13 residues. After removal of 1 base from V and 4 bases from J, the junction contained 3 bases not matched to a gene. The CDR3: CSVEARGEYEQYF. The CDR3 DNA reads as TGCAGCGTTGAAGCGCGGGGGGAATACGAGCAGTACTTC.

The genes are TRBV5-6 and TRBJ2-1; TRBD2 matches 14 bases. CDR3 length: 18 residues. V gave up 4 bases and J gave up 10 bases; unmatched junction bases: 16. Germline values: CDR1 SGHDT, CDR2 YYEEEE. CDR3 amino acids: CASSPPGAWGLAGVEQFF. The DNA of the CDR3 is TGTGCCAGCAGCCCCCCCGGGGCGTGGGGACTAGCGGGAGTGGAGCAGTTCTTC.

This chain joins TRBV18 and TRBJ2-1; D call uncertain. The germline V and J ends were trimmed by 0 bases and 8 bases, with 8 bases remaining between them. The CDR3 has 13 residues. Germline V CDR1 and CDR2: KGHSH, LQKENI. CDR3 DNA: TGTGCCAGCTCACCACCGAGGCAGTATGAGCAGTTCTTC. Translated, it gives CASSPPRQYEQFF. The whole variable domain, filled in from reference TRBV18 and TRBJ2-1, reads NAGVMQNPRHLVRRRGQEARLRCSPMKGHSHVYWYRQLPEEGLKFMVYLQKENIIDESGMPKERFSAEFPKEGPSILRIQQVVRGDSAAYFCASSPPRQYEQFFGPGTRLTVL.

V usage is TRBV11-2 and J usage is TRBJ2-1; 8 positions agree with TRBD1. The germline gives CDR1 SGHAT, CDR2 FQNNGV. The CDR3 sequence is 15 residues long. After removal of 6 bases from V and 3 bases from J, the junction contained 7 bases not matched to a gene. The CDR3 loop reads CASSSYDRGYNEQFF. CDR3 in DNA: TGTGCCAGCAGTTCCTACGACAGGGGCTACAATGAGCAGTTCTTC.

CDR3 nucleotides: TGTGCCAGCAGTTTCCCCGCCGGGACAGGGGGCCCCTATAGCAATCAGCCCCAGCATTTT. It encodes CASSFPAGTGGPYSNQPQHF. The J gene is TRBJ1-5, the V gene TRBV28, with TRBD1 matching over 12 bases. Trimming at V came to 3 bases and at J to 0 bases, leaving 12 bases not matched to a gene. The CDR3 extends over 20 amino acids. Germline values: CDR1 MDHEN, CDR2 SYDVKM.